One T cell receptor beta chain is described in this entry. CDR3 length: 16 residues. Deletions cut 1 base from V and 0 bases from J, with 13 bases between. TCRdb itself ran the RT-PCR reads through MiXCR, one entry per CDR3 protein. This sample has roughly 4,500 distinct CDR3 sequences, with less than 20% found just once. This record belongs to a study of patients and donors after allogeneic stem cell transplantation. The chain recombines TRBV5-3 with TRBJ1-1, with D unresolved. TRBV5-3 is noted as an ORF with a role that remains uncertain. This TCR was sampled from a human donor who was either an allogeneic HSCT recipient or a stem cell or donor lymphocyte infusion donor (not recorded which). It is not recorded whose cells these are; they may come from a transplant donor. Sequenced material: blood, either unsorted or a sorted T cell fraction (not recorded which). CDR3 region: CARSLNKVEMNTEAFF. In nucleotides, the CDR3 is TGTGCCAGAAGCTTGAACAAGGTAGAGATGAACACTGAAGCTTTCTTT.